This TCR beta chain was captured by sequencing in a study of blood T cells in healthy people across ages. Overall study results and limits: Researchers deemed the diversity estimates from one million T cells underestimates.

A J-beta primer mix and a sample-barcoded 5' primer were used in a second PCR of about 7 to 12 cycles. A single record per CDR3 protein comes from TCRdb applying MiXCR to the 5' RACE reads. The sample gives fewer than 2,000,000 distinct CDR3 sequences, about 39% of which show up once; around 23% is in the top ten. This clonotype was observed a handful of times. Its antigen is still unknown. The CDR3 consists of 13 residues. Germline V gene sequence: CDR1 SGHVS, CDR2 FNYEAQ. V gave up 1 base and J gave up 5 bases, with 8 bases separating them. Sequenced sample: blood. V usage is TRBV7-6 and J usage is TRBJ2-5; no firm D call. This clonotype was obtained from a human donor in good health. The CDR3 DNA follows: TGTGCCAGCAGCTTAGTAATGGTGGAGACCCAGTACTTC. Translation gives CASSLVMVETQYF.